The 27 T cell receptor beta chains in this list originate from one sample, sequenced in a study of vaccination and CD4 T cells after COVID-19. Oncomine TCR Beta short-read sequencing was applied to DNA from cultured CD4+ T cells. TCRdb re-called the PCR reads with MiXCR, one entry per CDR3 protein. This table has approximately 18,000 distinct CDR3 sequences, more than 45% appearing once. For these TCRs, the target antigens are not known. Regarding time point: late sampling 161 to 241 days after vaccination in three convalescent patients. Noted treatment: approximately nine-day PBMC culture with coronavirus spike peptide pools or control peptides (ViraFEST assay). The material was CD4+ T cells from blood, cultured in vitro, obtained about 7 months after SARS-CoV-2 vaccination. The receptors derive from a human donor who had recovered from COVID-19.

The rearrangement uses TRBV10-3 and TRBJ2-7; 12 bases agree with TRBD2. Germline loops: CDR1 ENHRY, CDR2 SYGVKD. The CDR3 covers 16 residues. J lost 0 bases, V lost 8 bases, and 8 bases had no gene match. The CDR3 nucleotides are TGTGCCATCTGGACTAGCGGGGCCCCGTCCTCCTACGAGCAGTACTTC. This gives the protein CAIWTSGAPSSYEQYF.

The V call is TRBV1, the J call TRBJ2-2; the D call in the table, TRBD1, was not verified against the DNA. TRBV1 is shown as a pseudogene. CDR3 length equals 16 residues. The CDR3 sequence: CTSSQWDRANTGELFF. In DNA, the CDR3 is TGCACCAGCAGCCAGTGGGACCGCGCGAACACCGGGGAGCTGTTTTTT.

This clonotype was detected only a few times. CDR3 in DNA: TGTGCCAGCAGCCTTCAGGGGGGGAGCACAGATACGCAGTATTTT. Encoded protein: CASSLQGGSTDTQYF. The rearrangement uses TRBV7-2 and TRBJ2-3; D may match TRBD1 or TRBD2 (7 bases each). V lost 5 bases and J 0 bases, leaving 12 bases between the germline ends. The germline V gene has CDR1 SGHTA and CDR2 FQGNSA. The CDR3 is made up of 15 amino acids. Drawing the rest from reference TRBV7-2 and TRBJ2-3, the complete variable domain is GAGVSQSPSNKVTEKGKDVELRCDPISGHTALYWYRQSLGQGLEFLIYFQGNSAPDKSGLPSDRFSAERTGGSVSTLTIQRTQQEDSAVYLCASSLQGGSTDTQYFGPGTRLTVL.

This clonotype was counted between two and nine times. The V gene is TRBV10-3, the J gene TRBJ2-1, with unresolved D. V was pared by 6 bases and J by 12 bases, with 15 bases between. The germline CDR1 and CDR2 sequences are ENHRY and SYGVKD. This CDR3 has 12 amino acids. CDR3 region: CAISVDPNPQFF. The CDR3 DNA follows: TGTGCCATCAGCGTAGACCCTAATCCGCAGTTCTTC.

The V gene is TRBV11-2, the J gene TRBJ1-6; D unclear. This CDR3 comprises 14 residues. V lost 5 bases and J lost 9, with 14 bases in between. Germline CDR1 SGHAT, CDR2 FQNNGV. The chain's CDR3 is CASSHLGPFSPLHF. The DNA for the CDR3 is TGTGCCAGCAGCCACCTAGGACCGTTTTCACCCCTCCACTTT.

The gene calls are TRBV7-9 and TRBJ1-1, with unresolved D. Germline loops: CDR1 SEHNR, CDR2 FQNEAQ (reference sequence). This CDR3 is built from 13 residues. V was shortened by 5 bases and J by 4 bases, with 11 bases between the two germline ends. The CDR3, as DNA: TGTGCCAGCAGCATCCGGGCCCCCACTGAAGCTTTCTTT. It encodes CASSIRAPTEAFF.

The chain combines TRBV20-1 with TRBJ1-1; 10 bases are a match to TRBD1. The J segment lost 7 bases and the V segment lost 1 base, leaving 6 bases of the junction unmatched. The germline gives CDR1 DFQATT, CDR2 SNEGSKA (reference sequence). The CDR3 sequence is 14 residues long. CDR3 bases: TGCAGTGCTAGAGTAGGGACAGGGGCCCTTGAAGCTTTCTTT. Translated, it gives CSARVGTGALEAFF.

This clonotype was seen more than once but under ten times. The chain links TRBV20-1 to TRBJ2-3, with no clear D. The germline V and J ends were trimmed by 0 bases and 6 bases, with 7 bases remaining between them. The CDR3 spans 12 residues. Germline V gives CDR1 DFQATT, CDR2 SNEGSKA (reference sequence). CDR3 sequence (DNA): TGCAGTGCTAGAGATTCATCGGATACGCAGTATTTT. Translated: CSARDSSDTQYF.

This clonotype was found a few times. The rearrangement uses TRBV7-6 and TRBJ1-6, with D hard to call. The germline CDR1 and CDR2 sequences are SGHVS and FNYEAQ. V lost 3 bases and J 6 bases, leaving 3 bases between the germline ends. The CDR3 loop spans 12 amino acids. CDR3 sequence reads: CASSFINSPLHF. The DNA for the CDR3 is TGTGCCAGCAGCTTCATTAATTCACCCCTCCACTTT.

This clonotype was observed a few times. Written as DNA, the CDR3 is TGCAGTGCTACAAGACTAGCTAGAGAGACCCAGTACTTC. Its protein product is CSATRLARETQYF. The J gene is TRBJ2-5, the V gene TRBV20-1; 7 bases map to TRBD2. V lost 4 bases and J lost 4; bases outside the gene matches: 6. CDR1 and CDR2 from the germline V gene are DFQATT and SNEGSKA (reference sequence). The length of the CDR3 is 13 residues.

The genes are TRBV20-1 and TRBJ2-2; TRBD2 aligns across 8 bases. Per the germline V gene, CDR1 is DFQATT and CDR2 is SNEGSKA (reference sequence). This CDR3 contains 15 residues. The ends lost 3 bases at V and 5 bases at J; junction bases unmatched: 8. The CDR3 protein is CSASLRTSRTGELFF. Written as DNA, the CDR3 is TGCAGTGCTAGTTTGCGGACTAGCAGAACCGGGGAGCTGTTTTTT.

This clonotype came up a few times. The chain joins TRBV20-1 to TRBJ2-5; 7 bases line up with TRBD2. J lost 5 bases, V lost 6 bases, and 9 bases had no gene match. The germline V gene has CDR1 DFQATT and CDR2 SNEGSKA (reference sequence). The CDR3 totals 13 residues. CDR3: CSALPGGVETQYF. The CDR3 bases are TGCAGTGCCCTACCGGGGGGTGTGGAGACCCAGTACTTC.

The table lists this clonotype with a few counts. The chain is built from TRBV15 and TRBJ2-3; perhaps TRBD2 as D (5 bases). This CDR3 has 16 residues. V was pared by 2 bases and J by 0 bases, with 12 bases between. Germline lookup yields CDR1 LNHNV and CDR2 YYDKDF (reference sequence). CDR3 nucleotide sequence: TGTGCCACCAGCAGAAAACGGGATTCTAGCACAGATACGCAGTATTTT. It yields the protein CATSRKRDSSTDTQYF.

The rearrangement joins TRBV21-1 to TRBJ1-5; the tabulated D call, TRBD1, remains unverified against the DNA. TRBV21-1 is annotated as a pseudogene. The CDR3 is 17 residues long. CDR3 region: CASSSYLSGVSNQPQHF. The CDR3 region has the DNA TGTGCCAGCAGCTCTTATCTTTCAGGGGTGAGCAATCAGCCCCAGCATTTT.

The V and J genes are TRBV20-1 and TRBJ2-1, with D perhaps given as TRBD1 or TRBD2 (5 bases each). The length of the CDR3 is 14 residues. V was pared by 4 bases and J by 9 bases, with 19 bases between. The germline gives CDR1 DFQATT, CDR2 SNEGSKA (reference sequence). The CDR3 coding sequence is TGCAGTGCTAAGACCGGGACCAGCTATTTTGAGCAGTTCTTC. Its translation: CSAKTGTSYFEQFF.

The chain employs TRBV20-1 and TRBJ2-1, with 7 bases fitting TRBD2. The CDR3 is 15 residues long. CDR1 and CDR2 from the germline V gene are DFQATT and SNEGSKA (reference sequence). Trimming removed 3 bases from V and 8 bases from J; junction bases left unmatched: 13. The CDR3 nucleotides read TGCAGTGCTAGTGCCTGGGCGGGAGCTATATATGAGCAGTTCTTC. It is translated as CSASAWAGAIYEQFF.

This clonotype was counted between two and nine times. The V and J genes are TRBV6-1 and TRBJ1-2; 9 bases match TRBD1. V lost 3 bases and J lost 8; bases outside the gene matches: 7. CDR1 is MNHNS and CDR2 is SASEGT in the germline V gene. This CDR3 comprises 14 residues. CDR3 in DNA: TGTGCCAGCAGTGACAGGGGACAGGGAGGAGGCTACACCTTC. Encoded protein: CASSDRGQGGGYTF.

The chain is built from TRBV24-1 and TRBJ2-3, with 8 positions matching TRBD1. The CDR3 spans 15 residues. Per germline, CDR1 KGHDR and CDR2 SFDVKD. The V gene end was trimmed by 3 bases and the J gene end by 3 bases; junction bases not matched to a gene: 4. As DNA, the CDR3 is TGTGCCACCAGTGATCCCGGACAGGGAACAGATACGCAGTATTTT. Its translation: CATSDPGQGTDTQYF.

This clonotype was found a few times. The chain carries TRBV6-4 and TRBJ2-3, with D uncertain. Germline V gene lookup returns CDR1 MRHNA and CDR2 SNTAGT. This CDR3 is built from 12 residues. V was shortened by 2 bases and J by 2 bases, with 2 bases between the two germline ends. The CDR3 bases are TGTGCCAGCAGTGACACCACAGATACGCAGTATTTT. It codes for CASSDTTDTQYF.

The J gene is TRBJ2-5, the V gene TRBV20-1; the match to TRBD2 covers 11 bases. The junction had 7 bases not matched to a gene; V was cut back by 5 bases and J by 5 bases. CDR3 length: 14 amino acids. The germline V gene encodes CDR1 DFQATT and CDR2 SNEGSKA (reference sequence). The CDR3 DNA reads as TGCAGTGCTCCTACTAGCGGGGGATGGGAGACCCAGTACTTC. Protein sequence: CSAPTSGGWETQYF.

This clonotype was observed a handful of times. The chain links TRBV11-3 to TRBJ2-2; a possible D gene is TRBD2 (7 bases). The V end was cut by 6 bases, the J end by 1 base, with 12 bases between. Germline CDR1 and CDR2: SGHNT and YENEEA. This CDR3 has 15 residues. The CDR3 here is CASRRGDKNTGELFF. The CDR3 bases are TGTGCCAGCAGACGGGGGGACAAGAACACCGGGGAGCTGTTTTTT. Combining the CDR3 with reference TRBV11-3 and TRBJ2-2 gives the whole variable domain EAGVVQSPRYKIIEKKQPVAFWCNPISGHNTLYWYLQNLGQGPELLIRYENEEAVDDSQLPKDRFSAERLKGVDSTLKIQPAELGDSAVYLCASRRGDKNTGELFFGEGSRLTVL.

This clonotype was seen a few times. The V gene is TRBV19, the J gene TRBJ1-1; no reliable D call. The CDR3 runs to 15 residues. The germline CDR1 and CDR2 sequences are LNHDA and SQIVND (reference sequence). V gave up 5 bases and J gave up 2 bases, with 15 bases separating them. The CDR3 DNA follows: TGTGCCAGTAGTGCCGCGCGGACGCCTAACACTGAAGCTTTCTTT. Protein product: CASSAARTPNTEAFF.

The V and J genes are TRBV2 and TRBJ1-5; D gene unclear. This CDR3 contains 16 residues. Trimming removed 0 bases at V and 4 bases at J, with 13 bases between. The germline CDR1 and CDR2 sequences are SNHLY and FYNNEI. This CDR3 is CASSEARHLRNQPQHF. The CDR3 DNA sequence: TGTGCCAGCAGTGAAGCCCGACACCTCAGGAATCAGCCCCAGCATTTT.

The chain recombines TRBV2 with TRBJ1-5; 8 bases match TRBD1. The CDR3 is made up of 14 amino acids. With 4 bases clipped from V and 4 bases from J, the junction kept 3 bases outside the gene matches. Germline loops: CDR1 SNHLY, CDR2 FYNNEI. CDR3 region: CASSGQGWNQPQHF. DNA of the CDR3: TGTGCCAGCAGTGGACAGGGGTGGAATCAGCCCCAGCATTTT.

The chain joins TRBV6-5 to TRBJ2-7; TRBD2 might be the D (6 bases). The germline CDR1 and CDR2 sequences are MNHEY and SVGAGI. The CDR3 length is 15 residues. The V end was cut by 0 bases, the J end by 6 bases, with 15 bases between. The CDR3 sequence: CASSYSREGWGEQYF. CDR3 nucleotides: TGTGCCAGCAGTTACTCGCGGGAAGGGTGGGGCGAGCAGTACTTC.

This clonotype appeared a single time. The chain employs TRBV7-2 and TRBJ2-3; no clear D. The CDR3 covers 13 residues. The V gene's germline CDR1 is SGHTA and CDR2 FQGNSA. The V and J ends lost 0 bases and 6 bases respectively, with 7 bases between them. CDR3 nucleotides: TGTGCCAGCAGCTTAGCGAGGTGGGATACGCAGTATTTT. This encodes CASSLARWDTQYF.

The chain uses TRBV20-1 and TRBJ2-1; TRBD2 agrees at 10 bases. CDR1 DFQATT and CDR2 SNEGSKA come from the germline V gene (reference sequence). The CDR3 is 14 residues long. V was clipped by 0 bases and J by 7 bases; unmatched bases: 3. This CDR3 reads CSARELSGRNEQFF. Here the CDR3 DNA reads TGCAGTGCTAGAGAGCTTAGCGGGAGGAATGAGCAGTTCTTC.